The clone carrying this T cell receptor beta chain was observed a few times. The antigen is unknown. The data derive from a study of radiotherapy plus CTLA-4 blockade in lung cancer. Overall study results and limits: Blood saw expansion of tumor-derived TCR clones after radiotherapy plus ipilimumab.

Assay used: immunoSEQ multiplex PCR; TCRdb lists only in-frame clones, some missing. The table shows roughly 86,000 clones, with roughly 87% occurring only once. The study treated chemo-refractory metastatic non-small-cell lung cancer patients with focal radiation plus ipilimumab CTLA-4 blockade. Germline V gives CDR1 MDHEN, CDR2 SYDVKM. The CDR3 spans 15 residues. With 6 bases removed from V and 6 bases from J, the gap between germline ends came to 17 bases. The receptor was isolated from a human donor with non-small cell lung cancer who had stable disease on radiotherapy plus ipilimumab. The sample in question was peripheral blood, obtained from a patient treated with radiotherapy plus ipilimumab. This rearrangement joins TRBV28 to TRBJ2-2; D call uncertain. The CDR3 spells CASSPTVPAAGELFF. CDR3 sequence (DNA): TGTGCCAGCAGCCCGACGGTCCCAGCAGCCGGGGAGCTGTTTTTT.